This TCR beta chain was recorded in a study of blood T cell repertoires in COVID-19. About the research overall: Acute and convalescent COVID-19 specimens originated in the United States, Italy and Spain. PBMCs, B-cell-depleted T cells, or T cells provided the cDNA or gDNA that made up the material.

In the original analysis: Amplification of reference gene primers was used by the study to estimate nucleated cell counts. The repertoire was sequenced with immunoSEQ multiplex PCR; TCRdb's copy has only in-frame clones and lacks some. For V, J and clone size, that table is used; D and trimming come from the DNA. The table lists roughly 380,000 clones, 85% of them singletons. CDR1 and CDR2 from the germline V gene are SGHRS and YFSETQ. The CDR3 consists of 11 residues. The V gene lost 9 bases and the J gene lost 3 bases, with 6 bases spanning the gap. The sequenced material came from peripheral blood. This chain links TRBV5-1 with TRBJ2-2; D call uncertain. The TCR comes from a woman under 30 with acute or convalescent COVID-19. Here the CDR3 DNA reads TGCGCCACCACTGACACCGGGGAGCTGTTTTTT. Amino acids: CATTDTGELFF. Drawing the rest from reference TRBV5-1 and TRBJ2-2, the complete variable domain is KAGVTQTPRYLIKTRGQQVTLSCSPISGHRSVSWYQQTPGQGLQFLFEYFSETQRNKGNFPGRFSGRQFSNSRSEMNVSTLELGDSALYLCATTDTGELFFGEGSRLTVL.